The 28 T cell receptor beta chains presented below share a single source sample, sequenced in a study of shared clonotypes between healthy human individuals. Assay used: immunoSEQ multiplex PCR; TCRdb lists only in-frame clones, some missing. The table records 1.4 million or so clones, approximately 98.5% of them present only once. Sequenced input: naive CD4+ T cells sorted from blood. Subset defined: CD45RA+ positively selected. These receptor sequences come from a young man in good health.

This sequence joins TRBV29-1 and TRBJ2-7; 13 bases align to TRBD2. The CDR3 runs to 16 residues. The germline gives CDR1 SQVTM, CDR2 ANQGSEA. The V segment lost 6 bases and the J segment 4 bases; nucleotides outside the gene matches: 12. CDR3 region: CSVLLGRLAGGYEQYF. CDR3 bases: TGCAGCGTCCTATTGGGAAGACTAGCGGGAGGTTACGAGCAGTACTTC.

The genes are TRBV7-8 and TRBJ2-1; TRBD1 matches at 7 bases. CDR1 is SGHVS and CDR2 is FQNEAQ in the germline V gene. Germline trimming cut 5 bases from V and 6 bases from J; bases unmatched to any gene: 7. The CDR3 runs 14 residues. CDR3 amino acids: CASSRDRVFNEQFF. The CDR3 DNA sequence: TGTGCCAGCAGCCGCGACAGGGTTTTCAATGAGCAGTTCTTC. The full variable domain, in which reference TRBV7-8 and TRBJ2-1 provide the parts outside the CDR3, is GAGVSQSPRYKVAKRGQDVALRCDPISGHVSLFWYQQALGQGPEFLTYFQNEAQLDKSGLPSDRFFAERPEGSVSTLKIQRTQQEDSAVYLCASSRDRVFNEQFFGPGTRLTVL.

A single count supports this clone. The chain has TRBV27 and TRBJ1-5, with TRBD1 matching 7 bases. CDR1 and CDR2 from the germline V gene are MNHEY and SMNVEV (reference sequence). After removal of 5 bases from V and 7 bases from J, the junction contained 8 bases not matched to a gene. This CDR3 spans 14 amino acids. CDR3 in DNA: TGTGCCAGCAGTCCACAGGGGTTGTACCAGCCCCAGCATTTT. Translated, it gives CASSPQGLYQPQHF.

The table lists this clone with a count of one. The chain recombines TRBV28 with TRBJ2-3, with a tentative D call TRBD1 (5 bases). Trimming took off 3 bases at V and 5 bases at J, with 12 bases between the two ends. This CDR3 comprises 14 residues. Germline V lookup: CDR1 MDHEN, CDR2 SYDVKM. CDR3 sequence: CASSFSQGIDTQYF. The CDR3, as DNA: TGTGCCAGCAGTTTCTCCCAGGGAATAGATACGCAGTATTTT.

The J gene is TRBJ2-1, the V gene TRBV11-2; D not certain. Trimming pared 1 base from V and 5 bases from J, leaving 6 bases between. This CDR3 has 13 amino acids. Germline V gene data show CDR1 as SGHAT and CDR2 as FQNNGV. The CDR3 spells CASSLGYNNEQFF. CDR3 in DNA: TGTGCCAGCAGCTTAGGCTACAACAATGAGCAGTTCTTC.

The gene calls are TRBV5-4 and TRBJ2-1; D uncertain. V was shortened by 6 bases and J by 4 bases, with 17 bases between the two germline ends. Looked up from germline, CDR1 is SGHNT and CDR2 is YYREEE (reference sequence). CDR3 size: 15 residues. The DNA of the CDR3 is TGTGCCAGCACTTCCCAGGCCCTGGATTACAATGAGCAGTTCTTC. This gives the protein CASTSQALDYNEQFF.

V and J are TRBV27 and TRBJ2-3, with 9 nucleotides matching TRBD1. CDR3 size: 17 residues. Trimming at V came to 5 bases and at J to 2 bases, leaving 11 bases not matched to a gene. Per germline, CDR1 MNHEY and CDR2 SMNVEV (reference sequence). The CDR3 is CASSRTNRGRYTDTQYF. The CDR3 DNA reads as TGTGCCAGCAGTAGGACGAACAGGGGGCGTTACACAGATACGCAGTATTTT.

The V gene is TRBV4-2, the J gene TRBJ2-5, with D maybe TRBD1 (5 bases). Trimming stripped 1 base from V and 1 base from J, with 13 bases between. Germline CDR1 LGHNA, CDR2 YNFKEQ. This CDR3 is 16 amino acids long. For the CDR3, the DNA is TGTGCCAGCAGCCAAGTTGGGCAGGGTGGCCAAGAGACCCAGTACTTC. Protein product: CASSQVGQGGQETQYF.

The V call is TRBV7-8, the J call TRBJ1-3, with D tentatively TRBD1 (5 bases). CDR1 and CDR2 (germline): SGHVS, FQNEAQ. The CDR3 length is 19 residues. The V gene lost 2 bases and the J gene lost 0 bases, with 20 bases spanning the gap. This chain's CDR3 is CASSLYPFEGRNSGNTIYF. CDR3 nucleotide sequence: TGTGCCAGCAGCTTATACCCCTTTGAGGGGAGGAACTCTGGAAACACCATATATTTT.

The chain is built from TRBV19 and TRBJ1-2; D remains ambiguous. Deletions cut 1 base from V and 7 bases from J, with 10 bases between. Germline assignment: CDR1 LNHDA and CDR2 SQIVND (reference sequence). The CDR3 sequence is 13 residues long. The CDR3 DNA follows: TGTGCCAGTAGTATAGGGGTTGGCAGTGGCTACACCTTC. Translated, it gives CASSIGVGSGYTF.

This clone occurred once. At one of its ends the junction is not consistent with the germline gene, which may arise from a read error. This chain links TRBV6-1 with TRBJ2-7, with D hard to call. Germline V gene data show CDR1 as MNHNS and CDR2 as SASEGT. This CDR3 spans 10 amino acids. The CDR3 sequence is CASGSTTSGF. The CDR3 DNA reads TGTGCCAGCGGATCCACCACTTCGGGCTTC.

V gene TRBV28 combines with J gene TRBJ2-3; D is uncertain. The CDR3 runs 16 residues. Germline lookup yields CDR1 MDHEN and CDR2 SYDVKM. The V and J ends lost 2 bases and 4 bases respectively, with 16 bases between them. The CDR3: CASSLETGWLSDTQYF. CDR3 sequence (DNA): TGTGCCAGCAGTTTAGAGACTGGGTGGTTATCAGATACGCAGTATTTT.

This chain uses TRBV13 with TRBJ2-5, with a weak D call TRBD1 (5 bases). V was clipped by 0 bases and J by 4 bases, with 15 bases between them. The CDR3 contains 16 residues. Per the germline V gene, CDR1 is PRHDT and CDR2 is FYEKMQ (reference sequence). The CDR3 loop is CASSLGHIGVAETQYF. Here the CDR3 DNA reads TGTGCCAGCAGCTTAGGCCATATAGGGGTGGCAGAGACCCAGTACTTC.

The CDR3 region is CASRKGAAETQYF. As DNA, the CDR3 is TGTGCCAGTAGGAAGGGCGCGGCGGAGACCCAGTACTTC. The chain uses TRBV19 and TRBJ2-5; no clear D. The V gene's germline CDR1 is LNHDA and CDR2 SQIVND (reference sequence). Between the trimmed V and J ends, which lost 6 bases and 5 bases, there was a span of 13 bases. The CDR3 covers 13 residues.

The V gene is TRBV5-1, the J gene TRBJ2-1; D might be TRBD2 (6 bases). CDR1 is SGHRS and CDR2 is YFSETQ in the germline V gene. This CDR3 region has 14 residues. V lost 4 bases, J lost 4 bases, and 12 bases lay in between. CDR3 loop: CASSGRTSYNEQFF. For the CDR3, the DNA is TGCGCCAGCAGCGGGAGGACCTCTTACAATGAGCAGTTCTTC.

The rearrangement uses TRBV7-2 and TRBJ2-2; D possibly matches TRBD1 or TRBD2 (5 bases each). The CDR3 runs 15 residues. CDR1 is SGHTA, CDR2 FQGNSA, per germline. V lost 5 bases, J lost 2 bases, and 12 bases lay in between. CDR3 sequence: CASSRDGRNTGELFF. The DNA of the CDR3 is TGTGCCAGCAGCCGGGACGGCCGAAACACCGGGGAGCTGTTTTTT.

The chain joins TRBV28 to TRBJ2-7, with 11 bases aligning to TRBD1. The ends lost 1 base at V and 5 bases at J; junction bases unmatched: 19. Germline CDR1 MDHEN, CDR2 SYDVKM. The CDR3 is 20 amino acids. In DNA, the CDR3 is TGTGCCAGCAGTTTATTCACTCCATCCCTGGACAGGGGGCTCCTGGACGAGCAGTACTTC. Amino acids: CASSLFTPSLDRGLLDEQYF.

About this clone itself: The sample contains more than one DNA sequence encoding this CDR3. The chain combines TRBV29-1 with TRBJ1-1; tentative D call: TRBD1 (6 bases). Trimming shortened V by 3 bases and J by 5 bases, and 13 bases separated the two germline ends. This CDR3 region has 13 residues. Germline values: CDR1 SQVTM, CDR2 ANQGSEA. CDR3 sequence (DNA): TGCAGCGTTGAGCGGGGGGCAGGGACTGAAGCTTTCTTT. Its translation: CSVERGAGTEAFF.

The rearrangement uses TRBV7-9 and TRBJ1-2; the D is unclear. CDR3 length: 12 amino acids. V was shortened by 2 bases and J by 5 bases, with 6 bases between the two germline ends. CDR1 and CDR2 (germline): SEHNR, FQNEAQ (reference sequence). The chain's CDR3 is CASSLQSYGYTF. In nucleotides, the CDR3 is TGTGCCAGCAGCTTACAGTCATATGGCTACACCTTC.

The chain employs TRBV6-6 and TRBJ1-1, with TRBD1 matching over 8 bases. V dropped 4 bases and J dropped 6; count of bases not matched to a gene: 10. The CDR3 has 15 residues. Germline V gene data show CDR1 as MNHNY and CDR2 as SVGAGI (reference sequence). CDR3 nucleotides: TGTGCCAGCAGTTCTCCGCGACAGGGGCTGGCTGAAGCTTTCTTT. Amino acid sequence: CASSSPRQGLAEAFF.

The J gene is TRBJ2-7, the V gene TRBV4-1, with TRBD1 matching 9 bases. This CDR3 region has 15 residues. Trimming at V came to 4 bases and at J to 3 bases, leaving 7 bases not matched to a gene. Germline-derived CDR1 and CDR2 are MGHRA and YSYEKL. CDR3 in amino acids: CASSPPGQGSYEQYF. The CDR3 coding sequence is TGCGCCAGCAGCCCCCCCGGACAGGGGAGCTACGAGCAGTACTTC.

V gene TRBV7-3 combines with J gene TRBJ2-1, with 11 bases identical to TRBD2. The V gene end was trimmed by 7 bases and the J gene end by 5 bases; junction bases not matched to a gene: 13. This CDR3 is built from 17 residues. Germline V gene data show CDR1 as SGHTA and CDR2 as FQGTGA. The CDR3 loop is CASNSHGGTSGNNEQFF. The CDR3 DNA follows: TGTGCCAGCAACTCCCATGGCGGGACTAGCGGAAACAATGAGCAGTTCTTC.

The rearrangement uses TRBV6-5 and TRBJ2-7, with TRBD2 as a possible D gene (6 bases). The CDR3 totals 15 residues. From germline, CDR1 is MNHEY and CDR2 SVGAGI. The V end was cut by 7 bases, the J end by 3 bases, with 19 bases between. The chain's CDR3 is CASTRRGGLFYEQYF. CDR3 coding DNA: TGTGCCAGCACCAGGCGGGGAGGCCTATTCTACGAGCAGTACTTC.

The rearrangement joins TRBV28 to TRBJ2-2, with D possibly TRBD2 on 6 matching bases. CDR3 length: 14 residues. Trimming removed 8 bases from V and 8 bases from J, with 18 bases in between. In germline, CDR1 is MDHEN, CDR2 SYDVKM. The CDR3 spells CASEGWTGVGELFF. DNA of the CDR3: TGTGCCAGCGAAGGGTGGACGGGGGTTGGGGAGCTGTTTTTT.

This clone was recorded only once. CDR3 residues: CASSPLDPDSGNTIYF. CDR3 nucleotide sequence: TGTGCCAGCTCACCTCTGGATCCTGATTCTGGAAACACCATATATTTT. V gene TRBV18 combines with J gene TRBJ1-3; D is unresolved. CDR1 KGHSH and CDR2 LQKENI come from the germline V gene. V was trimmed by 3 bases and J by 1 base, leaving 13 bases between them. The CDR3 is 16 amino acids.

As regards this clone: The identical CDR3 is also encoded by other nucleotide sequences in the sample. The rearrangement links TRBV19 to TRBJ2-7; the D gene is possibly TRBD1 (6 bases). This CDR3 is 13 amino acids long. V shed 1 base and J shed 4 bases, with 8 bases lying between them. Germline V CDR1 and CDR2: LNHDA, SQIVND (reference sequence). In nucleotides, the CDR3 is TGTGCCAGTAGTATAGGTACAGGGTACGAGCAGTACTTC. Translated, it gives CASSIGTGYEQYF. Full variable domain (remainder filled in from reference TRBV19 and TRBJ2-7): DGGITQSPKYLFRKEGQNVTLSCEQNLNHDAMYWYRQDPGQGLRLIYYSQIVNDFQKGDIAEGYSVSREKKESFPLTVTSAQKNPTAFYLCASSIGTGYEQYFGPGTRLTVT.

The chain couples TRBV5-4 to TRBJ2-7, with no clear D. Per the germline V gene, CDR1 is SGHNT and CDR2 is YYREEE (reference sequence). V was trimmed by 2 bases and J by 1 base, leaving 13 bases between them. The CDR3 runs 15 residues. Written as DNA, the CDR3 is TGTGCCAGCAGCTTACCGGGTAAACAGTCCTACGAGCAGTACTTC. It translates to CASSLPGKQSYEQYF.

CDR3 region: CACRPFRGNEQFF. CDR3 bases: TGTGCCTGTAGGCCATTTCGGGGCAATGAGCAGTTCTTC. The V call is TRBV30, the J call TRBJ2-1; D is perhaps TRBD2 (5 bases). CDR3 length: 13 amino acids. The V and J ends lost 6 bases and 6 bases respectively, with 15 bases between them. Germline V lookup: CDR1 GTSNPN, CDR2 SVGIG (reference sequence). The full variable domain, with the rest looked up from reference TRBV30 and TRBJ2-1, is SQTIHQWPATLVQPVGSPLSLECTVEGTSNPNLYWYRQAAGRGLQLLFYSVGIGQISSEVPQNLSASRPQDRQFILSSKKLLLSDSGFYLCACRPFRGNEQFFGPGTRLTVL.